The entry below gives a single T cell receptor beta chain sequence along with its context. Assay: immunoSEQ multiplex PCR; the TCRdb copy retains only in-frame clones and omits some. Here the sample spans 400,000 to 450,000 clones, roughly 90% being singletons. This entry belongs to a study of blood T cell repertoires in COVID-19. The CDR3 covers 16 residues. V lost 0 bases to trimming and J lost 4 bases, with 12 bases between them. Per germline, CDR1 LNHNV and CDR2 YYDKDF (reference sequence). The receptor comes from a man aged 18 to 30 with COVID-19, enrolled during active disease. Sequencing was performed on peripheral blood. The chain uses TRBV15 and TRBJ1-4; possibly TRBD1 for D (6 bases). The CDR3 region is CATSRDKSGVNEKLFF. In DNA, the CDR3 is TGTGCCACCAGCAGAGATAAGTCAGGGGTTAATGAAAAACTGTTTTTT.